This entry lists 32 T cell receptor beta chains sequenced from one sample in a study of cytomegalovirus exposure and HLA in healthy donors. Use of 60 Vbeta and 13 Jbeta primers characterized the PCR. Repertoires were generated with immunoSEQ multiplex PCR, while TCRdb's copy carries only in-frame clones and drops some. This sample has some 140,000 clones, with roughly three quarters found just once. Material: PBMCs. The receptors were gathered from a man aged 25 to 40 in good health and CMV-seropositive.

The chain employs TRBV2 and TRBJ1-2; perhaps TRBD1 as D (6 bases). Trimming stripped 6 bases from V and 3 bases from J, with 17 bases between. Germline V CDR1 and CDR2: SNHLY, FYNNEI. The CDR3 has 15 amino acids. CDR3 in DNA: TGTGCCAGCAGGAACCCTCAGGGGCCGGACTATGGCTACACCTTC. Protein product: CASRNPQGPDYGYTF.

The V gene is TRBV6-1, the J gene TRBJ1-1; TRBD1 might be the D (5 bases). Looked up from germline, CDR1 is MNHNS and CDR2 is SASEGT. Trimming cost V 4 bases and J 2 bases, with 23 bases left between them. CDR3 size: 18 residues. The CDR3 sequence: CASSVRLPGSWANTEAFF. The CDR3 DNA reads as TGTGCCAGCAGTGTGCGATTACCAGGGTCCTGGGCAAACACTGAAGCTTTCTTT.

The gene calls are TRBV7-9 and TRBJ2-1; D is undetermined. V lost 5 bases and J lost 3, with 11 bases in between. The CDR3 extends over 14 amino acids. Germline V CDR1 and CDR2: SEHNR, FQNEAQ (reference sequence). CDR3 coding DNA: TGTGCCAGCAGCCTGACGACAAGCTACAATGAGCAGTTCTTC. Translated, it gives CASSLTTSYNEQFF.

A single count supports this clone. The rearrangement joins TRBV7-2 to TRBJ2-1; 10 bases match TRBD2. CDR1 SGHTA and CDR2 FQGNSA come from the germline V gene. J was trimmed by 3 bases and V by 2 bases; bases with no gene match: 4. CDR3 length equals 16 residues. CDR3 sequence (DNA): TGTGCCAGCAGCTTACTCCTAGCGGGAGACTACAATGAGCAGTTCTTC. Its translation is CASSLLLAGDYNEQFF. Full variable domain (remainder filled in from reference TRBV7-2 and TRBJ2-1): GAGVSQSPSNKVTEKGKDVELRCDPISGHTALYWYRQSLGQGLEFLIYFQGNSAPDKSGLPSDRFSAERTGGSVSTLTIQRTQQEDSAVYLCASSLLLAGDYNEQFFGPGTRLTVL.

The sample holds one count of this clone. This chain uses TRBV5-1 with TRBJ2-2; D gene ambiguous. The V end lost 2 bases, the J end lost 2 bases, and 7 bases lay between the germline ends. The CDR3 is 14 residues long. Germline V gene lookup returns CDR1 SGHRS and CDR2 YFSETQ. The CDR3 DNA is TGCGCCAGCAGCTTTATGAGTAACACCGGGGAGCTGTTTTTT. Its protein is CASSFMSNTGELFF.

V usage is TRBV5-1 and J usage is TRBJ2-5, with 12 bases that match TRBD2. CDR3 size: 18 residues. With 4 bases clipped from V and 3 bases from J, the junction kept 13 bases outside the gene matches. Germline values: CDR1 SGHRS, CDR2 YFSETQ. Here the CDR3 reads CASSRTSGRNVFKETQYF. The CDR3 coding sequence is TGCGCCAGCAGCCGTACTAGCGGGAGGAATGTTTTTAAAGAGACCCAGTACTTC.

The V gene is TRBV7-8, the J gene TRBJ1-5, with a tentative D call TRBD1 (6 bases). V lost 5 bases to trimming and J lost 1 base, with 18 bases between them. The germline V gene has CDR1 SGHVS and CDR2 FQNEAQ. CDR3 length: 17 residues. The CDR3 DNA reads TGTGCCAGCAGCCTGTTGGGCGGGGGCGAAAGCAATCAGCCCCAGCATTTT. Amino acids: CASSLLGGGESNQPQHF. Using reference TRBV7-8 and TRBJ1-5 for the parts outside the CDR3, the full variable domain is GAGVSQSPRYKVAKRGQDVALRCDPISGHVSLFWYQQALGQGPEFLTYFQNEAQLDKSGLPSDRFFAERPEGSVSTLKIQRTQQEDSAVYLCASSLLGGGESNQPQHFGDGTRLSIL.

The chain joins TRBV28 to TRBJ1-1, with 8 bases aligning to TRBD1. J lost 0 bases, V lost 6 bases, and 9 bases had no gene match. CDR3 length: 16 amino acids. CDR1 is MDHEN and CDR2 is SYDVKM in the germline V gene. The chain's CDR3 is CASSRNRGEMNTEAFF. The CDR3 nucleotides read TGTGCCAGCAGCCGGAACAGGGGGGAGATGAACACTGAAGCTTTCTTT.

The rearrangement links TRBV12-1 to TRBJ2-1; the table's D call, TRBD2, has no DNA check behind it. TRBV12-1 is termed a pseudogene. The CDR3 has 15 residues. The CDR3 DNA is TGTGCCAGCAGCTGGGGCGGGAGCTCCTACAATGAGCAGTTCTTC. It translates to CASSWGGSSYNEQFF.

The chain employs TRBV27 and TRBJ2-7, with D perhaps matching TRBD2 (5 bases). The V end lost 6 bases, the J end lost 4 bases, and 16 bases lay between the germline ends. Germline assignment: CDR1 MNHEY and CDR2 SMNVEV (reference sequence). The length of the CDR3 is 14 residues. CDR3 region: CASRVRELEYEQYF. The CDR3 DNA sequence: TGTGCCAGCAGGGTTAGGGAGCTAGAGTACGAGCAGTACTTC.

The genes are TRBV9 and TRBJ2-3; 7 bases are shared with TRBD2. V lost 0 bases, J lost 5 bases, and 6 bases stayed unmatched. This CDR3 spans 15 amino acids. Germline V CDR1 and CDR2: SGDLS, YYNGEE. This chain's CDR3 is CASSVEGGSGDTQYF. CDR3 bases: TGTGCCAGCAGCGTAGAGGGCGGGAGTGGAGATACGCAGTATTTT. The entire variable domain, with the rest obtained from reference TRBV9 and TRBJ2-3, is as follows: DSGVTQTPKHLITATGQRVTLRCSPRSGDLSVYWYQQSLDQGLQFLIQYYNGEERAKGNILERFSAQQFPDLHSELNLSSLELGDSALYFCASSVEGGSGDTQYFGPGTRLTVL.

V gene TRBV7-2 combines with J gene TRBJ2-7; no reliable D call. This CDR3 has 13 amino acids. Germline V gene data show CDR1 as SGHTA and CDR2 as FQGNSA. V lost 1 base, J lost 3 bases, and 7 bases lay in between. CDR3 bases: TGTGCCAGCAGCTTAGTTCAGAACTACGAGCAGTACTTC. It specifies CASSLVQNYEQYF.

The chain uses TRBV5-1 and TRBJ1-1, with a possible D match to TRBD1 (6 bases). Germline loops: CDR1 SGHRS, CDR2 YFSETQ. The CDR3 loop spans 13 amino acids. The ends were cut back, 4 bases at V and 2 bases at J, with 9 bases in the middle. The CDR3 nucleotides are TGCGCCAGCAGCGTGGGACAAAACACTGAAGCTTTCTTT. Translating it yields CASSVGQNTEAFF.

The V and J genes are TRBV25-1 and TRBJ2-7, with no clear D. V was pared by 2 bases and J by 3 bases, with 5 bases between. The CDR3 spans 12 residues. Germline assignment: CDR1 MGHDK and CDR2 SYGVNS. In DNA, the CDR3 is TGTGCCAGCAGTGAACAGATCTACGAGCAGTACTTC. Translated, it gives CASSEQIYEQYF.

The gene calls are TRBV7-2 and TRBJ2-7, with TRBD1 matching over 10 bases. The CDR3 covers 15 residues. Losses at the gene ends were 5 bases for V and 5 bases for J; bases not matched to a gene: 9. The germline gives CDR1 SGHTA, CDR2 FQGNSA. For the CDR3, the DNA is TGTGCCAGCAGCGCTCCGGGACAGGGGTCCAACGAGCAGTACTTC. Residues: CASSAPGQGSNEQYF.

The rearrangement joins TRBV9 to TRBJ2-2; D is uncertain. CDR3 length: 13 amino acids. Deletions cut 0 bases from V and 4 bases from J, with 4 bases between. Germline lookup yields CDR1 SGDLS and CDR2 YYNGEE. CDR3 residues: CASSVDSTGELFF. DNA of the CDR3: TGTGCCAGCAGCGTAGACAGCACCGGGGAGCTGTTTTTT.

The chain joins TRBV5-1 to TRBJ1-2; D unclear. The ends were cut back, 4 bases at V and 2 bases at J, with 12 bases in the middle. In germline, CDR1 is SGHRS, CDR2 YFSETQ. This CDR3 spans 14 amino acids. This chain's CDR3 is CASSPERSNYGYTF. In DNA, the CDR3 is TGCGCCAGCAGCCCGGAGCGCAGCAACTATGGCTACACCTTC.

This clone has only one observation. This chain uses TRBV5-1 with TRBJ2-1; 11 bases are a match to TRBD2. Trimming cost V 0 bases and J 5 bases; bases outside gene matches: 7. Germline V gene lookup returns CDR1 SGHRS and CDR2 YFSETQ. CDR3 length: 17 residues. The CDR3 nucleotides are TGCGCCAGCAGCTTGGGACTAGCGGGATGGGGCGACAATGAGCAGTTCTTC. This translates into CASSLGLAGWGDNEQFF.

In this sample, this clone turned up once. The J gene is TRBJ2-1, the V gene TRBV10-3, with a possible D match to TRBD1 (6 bases). Trimming took 6 bases from V and 5 from J, leaving 14 bases between them. Germline CDR1 reads ENHRY; CDR2 reads SYGVKD. This CDR3 region has 14 residues. The CDR3 sequence is CAISSLDSNNEQFF. DNA of the CDR3: TGTGCCATCAGCTCTTTGGACAGCAACAATGAGCAGTTCTTC.

The chain joins TRBV19 to TRBJ2-2; TRBD1 might be the D (5 bases). CDR3 length equals 14 residues. Germline CDR1 and CDR2: LNHDA and SQIVND (reference sequence). Between the trimmed V and J ends, which lost 8 bases and 5 bases, there was a span of 15 bases. This chain's CDR3 is CASSPGRGTGELFF. Here the CDR3 DNA reads TGTGCCAGTTCCCCTGGAAGGGGAACCGGGGAGCTGTTTTTT. The full variable domain, rest sourced from reference TRBV19 and TRBJ2-2, is DGGITQSPKYLFRKEGQNVTLSCEQNLNHDAMYWYRQDPGQGLRLIYYSQIVNDFQKGDIAEGYSVSREKKESFPLTVTSAQKNPTAFYLCASSPGRGTGELFFGEGSRLTVL.

The gene calls are TRBV15 and TRBJ1-2; D may be TRBD1 (5 bases). Trimming removed 1 base from V and 8 bases from J, with 11 bases in between. The CDR3 length is 13 residues. Germline CDR1 and CDR2: LNHNV and YYDKDF (reference sequence). The CDR3 is CATSRGQHEGYTF. CDR3 coding DNA: TGTGCCACCAGCAGAGGACAGCATGAGGGCTACACCTTC.

J is TRBJ2-7 and V is TRBV6-1; a possible D gene is TRBD2 (6 bases). Trimming took off 8 bases at V and 0 bases at J, with 11 bases between the two ends. Germline V gene sequence: CDR1 MNHNS, CDR2 SASEGT. The CDR3 contains 13 residues. CDR3 region: CASAPDYSYEQYF. As DNA, the CDR3 is TGTGCCAGCGCACCGGACTACTCCTACGAGCAGTACTTC.

The rearrangement joins TRBV27 to TRBJ2-3, with 9 bases matching TRBD2. V was pared by 7 bases and J by 5 bases, with 10 bases of the junction left unmatched. Germline lookup yields CDR1 MNHEY and CDR2 SMNVEV (reference sequence). CDR3 length: 15 amino acids. The CDR3 is CASTVLGAGGDTQYF. The CDR3 region has the DNA TGTGCCAGCACCGTTCTAGGAGCGGGGGGAGATACGCAGTATTTT.

The J gene is TRBJ1-1, the V gene TRBV10-1, with D hard to call. Trimming stripped 6 bases from V and 4 bases from J, with 12 bases between. The CDR3 contains 13 residues. Germline-derived CDR1 and CDR2 are WNHNN and SYGVQD (reference sequence). Written as DNA, the CDR3 is TGCGCCAGCAGCGTCCGTCGAGGCACTGAAGCTTTCTTT. It specifies CASSVRRGTEAFF.

V is TRBV27 and J is TRBJ1-6; D unclear. Trimming left V 6 bases short and J 0 bases short, with 12 bases between. Germline CDR1 is MNHEY and CDR2 is SMNVEV (reference sequence). This CDR3 spans 16 amino acids. The CDR3 here is CASSLTGSSYNSPLHF. CDR3 in DNA: TGTGCCAGCAGCCTGACGGGGAGCTCCTATAATTCACCCCTCCACTTT.

This chain connects TRBV14 to TRBJ2-2, with TRBD2 identical over 8 bases. This CDR3 has 14 residues. Germline CDR1 SGHDN, CDR2 FVKESK. The J segment lost 4 bases and the V segment lost 5 bases, leaving 3 bases of the junction unmatched. The CDR3 DNA reads TGTGCCAGCAGCGGTCTAGCGGGCACCGGGGAGCTGTTTTTT. This gives the protein CASSGLAGTGELFF.

The rearrangement joins TRBV5-1 to TRBJ2-5, with TRBD2 identical over 13 bases. V dropped 3 bases and J dropped 5; count of bases not matched to a gene: 10. Germline values: CDR1 SGHRS, CDR2 YFSETQ. The CDR3 contains 17 residues. CDR3 loop: CASSSTTSGRMMETQYF. In nucleotides, the CDR3 is TGCGCCAGCAGCTCCACGACTAGCGGGAGGATGATGGAGACCCAGTACTTC.

The chain joins TRBV14 to TRBJ1-2; D gene ambiguous. Trimming removed 0 bases from V and 3 bases from J, with 14 bases in between. Germline V gene sequence: CDR1 SGHDN, CDR2 FVKESK. The CDR3 length is 16 residues. The CDR3 DNA follows: TGTGCCAGCAGCCAAGAGGGTCAGTACAGAGACTATGGCTACACCTTC. This encodes CASSQEGQYRDYGYTF. The full variable domain, with the rest looked up from reference TRBV14 and TRBJ1-2, is EAGVTQFPSHSVIEKGQTVTLRCDPISGHDNLYWYRRVMGKEIKFLLHFVKESKQDESGMPNNRFLAERTGGTYSTLKVQPAELEDSGVYFCASSQEGQYRDYGYTFGSGTRLTVV.

CDR3 in DNA: TGTGCCAGCAGCAGGACAGGTACTAGCAATCAGCCCCAGCATTTT. Translation: CASSRTGTSNQPQHF. This chain uses TRBV2 with TRBJ1-5, with TRBD1 matching over 7 bases. From germline, CDR1 is SNHLY and CDR2 FYNNEI. Trimming at V came to 6 bases and at J to 0 bases, leaving 5 bases not matched to a gene. This CDR3 contains 15 residues.

This chain links TRBV9 with TRBJ2-7; 8 bases line up with TRBD1. The CDR3 extends over 14 amino acids. In germline, CDR1 is SGDLS, CDR2 YYNGEE. Losses at the gene ends were 5 bases for V and 3 bases for J; bases not matched to a gene: 7. DNA of the CDR3: TGTGCCAGCAGTGATACCGGGACAGGCTACGAGCAGTACTTC. Translation: CASSDTGTGYEQYF. The full variable domain, in which reference TRBV9 and TRBJ2-7 provide the parts outside the CDR3, is DSGVTQTPKHLITATGQRVTLRCSPRSGDLSVYWYQQSLDQGLQFLIQYYNGEERAKGNILERFSAQQFPDLHSELNLSSLELGDSALYFCASSDTGTGYEQYFGPGTRLTVT.

This chain joins TRBV4-1 and TRBJ2-1, with 10 bases identical to TRBD2. Losses at the gene ends were 0 bases for V and 4 bases for J; bases not matched to a gene: 6. The CDR3 consists of 17 residues. CDR1 MGHRA and CDR2 YSYEKL come from the germline V gene. The CDR3 nucleotides are TGCGCCAGCAGCCAAGAAAAACAGCGGGAGGGTTACAATGAGCAGTTCTTC. As protein: CASSQEKQREGYNEQFF.

This rearrangement joins TRBV7-8 to TRBJ1-5, with 8 bases fitting TRBD1. The CDR3 has 16 residues. J gave up 3 bases and V 4 bases, and 8 bases lay outside the gene matches. Per the germline V gene, CDR1 is SGHVS and CDR2 is FQNEAQ. CDR3 in amino acids: CASSSDTGGNNQPQHF. CDR3 nucleotide sequence: TGTGCCAGCAGCTCTGATACAGGGGGGAACAATCAGCCCCAGCATTTT.